A single sample is the source of the 27 T cell receptor beta chains below, sequenced in a study of Ad26.COV2.S vaccination and SARS-CoV-2 variants (dated by TCRdb to about 2021). Per the publication, the time point label means: individuals recovered from natural SARS-CoV-2 infection. The library was prepared using the immunoSEQ multiplex PCR assay. TCRdb took this table from immuneACCESS and kept in-frame rearrangements with V and J called. Such tables lack part of the clones; where checked against another copy, unresolved V genes explain under half of the gap, and the rest is unexplained. The table for this sample lists some 190,000 clones; roughly 89% of them were counted only once. The top ten hold about 5.9% of the sample. The sample in question was peripheral blood, obtained after recovery from COVID-19. The receptors come from a human donor who had recovered from COVID-19.

The rearrangement uses TRBV7-9 and TRBJ2-1; 8 positions match TRBD1. The CDR3 runs to 17 residues. The V segment lost 4 bases and the J segment 4 bases; nucleotides outside the gene matches: 12. Germline V gene data show CDR1 as SEHNR and CDR2 as FQNEAQ (reference sequence). The CDR3 reads CASSWAGGLGKYNEQFF. CDR3 sequence (DNA): TGTGCCAGCAGCTGGGCAGGGGGCCTCGGCAAATACAATGAGCAGTTCTTC.

This clone was recorded only once. The chain is built from TRBV5-1 and TRBJ2-7, with TRBD1 identical over 7 bases. The CDR3 loop spans 15 amino acids. The junction had 12 bases not matched to a gene; V was cut back by 9 bases and J by 0 bases. In germline, CDR1 is SGHRS, CDR2 YFSETQ. CDR3 nucleotide sequence: TGCGCCAACGTAAGCCCGGACAGGTTCTCCTACGAGCAGTACTTC. This gives the protein CANVSPDRFSYEQYF.

As for this clone: At one boundary the junction diverges from the germline segment, which might be a read error. The chain recombines TRBV7-9 with TRBJ1-5, with D tentatively TRBD1 (5 bases). There are 15 residues in the CDR3. Germline CDR1 SEHNR, CDR2 FQNEAQ (reference sequence). For the CDR3, the DNA is TGTGCCAGCAGCCTAGCCGGCGAGGGGATTAGGCCCCAGCATTTT. Its protein product is CASSLAGEGIRPQHF. Combining the CDR3 with reference TRBV7-9 and TRBJ1-5 gives the whole variable domain DTGVSQNPRHKITKRGQNVTFRCDPISEHNRLYWYRQTLGQGPEFLTYFQNEAQLEKSRLLSDRFSAERPKGSFSTLEIQRTEQGDSAMYLCASSLAGEGIRPQHFGDGTRLSIL.

Only a few counts were recorded for this clone. V is TRBV10-1 and J is TRBJ1-5; perhaps TRBD1 as D (5 bases). The CDR3 totals 15 residues. CDR1 is WNHNN, CDR2 SYGVQD, per germline (reference sequence). Deletions cut 3 bases from V and 7 bases from J, with 16 bases between. CDR3 in amino acids: CASSDPAGVRQPQHF. In DNA form, the CDR3 reads TGCGCCAGCAGTGACCCGGCGGGGGTAAGGCAGCCCCAGCATTTT.

This chain links TRBV7-3 with TRBJ2-3, with 10 bases that match TRBD2. Germline CDR1 is SGHTA and CDR2 is FQGTGA. The CDR3 loop spans 20 amino acids. V trimming: 1 base; J trimming: 2 bases; junction bases outside the gene matches: 15. The CDR3 loop is CASSLIPWSGGARITDTQYF. Written as DNA, the CDR3 is TGTGCCAGCAGCTTAATTCCCTGGAGCGGGGGGGCGAGAATCACAGATACGCAGTATTTT.

The J gene is TRBJ1-4, the V gene TRBV30; D is unclear. CDR1 GTSNPN and CDR2 SVGIG come from the germline V gene (reference sequence). The CDR3 is made up of 14 amino acids. V was cut by 0 bases and J by 7 bases, with 12 bases left in between. CDR3 amino acids: CAWSVGGSGEKLFF. CDR3 DNA sequence: TGTGCCTGGAGTGTAGGAGGGAGCGGTGAAAAACTGTTTTTT.

The chain employs TRBV5-6 and TRBJ2-5; no definite D call. The CDR3 is made up of 13 amino acids. V was clipped by 0 bases and J by 7 bases, with 10 bases between them. Germline CDR1 is SGHDT and CDR2 is YYEEEE. This chain's CDR3 is CASSLVGTGTQYF. CDR3 in DNA: TGTGCCAGCAGCTTGGTCGGTACGGGGACCCAGTACTTC.

This clone has only one observation. The V call is TRBV7-2, the J call TRBJ2-1; TRBD1 matches 11 bases. With V trimmed by 6 bases and J by 3 bases, 7 bases remained unmatched. CDR3 size: 16 residues. Germline V gives CDR1 SGHTA, CDR2 FQGNSA. The CDR3 coding sequence is TGTGCCAGCAGTCTAGTGGGGACAGGGGGCTACAATGAGCAGTTCTTC. Translating gives CASSLVGTGGYNEQFF. Variable domain in full (rest from reference TRBV7-2 and TRBJ2-1): GAGVSQSPSNKVTEKGKDVELRCDPISGHTALYWYRQSLGQGLEFLIYFQGNSAPDKSGLPSDRFSAERTGGSVSTLTIQRTQQEDSAVYLCASSLVGTGGYNEQFFGPGTRLTVL.

The rearrangement uses TRBV20-1 and TRBJ2-7; D is perhaps TRBD1 (6 bases). V lost 3 bases to trimming and J lost 2 bases, with 8 bases between them. Germline-derived CDR1 and CDR2 are DFQATT and SNEGSKA (reference sequence). The length of the CDR3 is 12 residues. In nucleotides, the CDR3 is TGCAGTGCTAGTAACAGGGCCTACGAGCAGTACTTC. Translated: CSASNRAYEQYF.

The V call is TRBV24-1, the J call TRBJ1-3; 8 nucleotides agree with TRBD1. V trimming: 3 bases; J trimming: 2 bases; junction bases outside the gene matches: 17. This CDR3 has 20 residues. CDR1 KGHDR and CDR2 SFDVKD come from the germline V gene. The CDR3 sequence is CATSDPNRDRKCTPGNTIYF. The CDR3 bases are TGTGCCACCAGTGATCCCAACCGGGACAGGAAATGCACTCCTGGAAACACCATATATTTT.

This clone was seen more than once but under ten times. This rearrangement joins TRBV2 to TRBJ2-7; 7 bases match TRBD1. The length of the CDR3 is 14 residues. The germline V gene encodes CDR1 SNHLY and CDR2 FYNNEI. With V trimmed by 4 bases and J by 3 bases, 6 bases remained unmatched. The CDR3 DNA reads TGTGCCAGCAGTGTAGGCCCAGGGGGCTACGAGCAGTACTTC. Amino acids: CASSVGPGGYEQYF.

The rearrangement joins TRBV4-1 to TRBJ2-2; 9 bases match TRBD2. Germline CDR1 reads MGHRA; CDR2 reads YSYEKL. CDR3 length: 18 amino acids. V lost 1 base to trimming and J lost 4 bases; unmatched junction nucleotides: 10. CDR3 region: CASSQGLSGGRGTGELFF. The CDR3 nucleotides read TGCGCCAGCAGCCAAGGGCTTAGCGGGGGTCGGGGCACCGGGGAGCTGTTTTTT.

The chain uses TRBV24-1 and TRBJ1-2; TRBD1 matches 7 bases. CDR1 KGHDR and CDR2 SFDVKD come from the germline V gene. This CDR3 is 14 amino acids long. V dropped 4 bases and J dropped 5; count of bases not matched to a gene: 6. CDR3 region: CATSDPGQIYGYTF. CDR3 DNA: TGTGCCACCAGTGACCCGGGACAGATATATGGCTACACCTTC.

This chain uses TRBV28 with TRBJ1-2; TRBD1 matches at 8 bases. Unmatched junction bases numbered 14, after V lost 7 bases and J lost 7 bases. The CDR3 spans 15 residues. Germline V CDR1 and CDR2: MDHEN, SYDVKM. CDR3 coding DNA: TGTGCCAGCACCGCTATCGGCAGGGGGCGCGGTGGCTACACCTTC. It is translated as CASTAIGRGRGGYTF.

V usage is TRBV7-3 and J usage is TRBJ1-2; 7 nucleotides align to TRBD1. The J segment lost 2 bases and the V segment lost 3 bases, leaving 0 bases of the junction unmatched. Germline V CDR1 and CDR2: SGHTA, FQGTGA. CDR3 length: 13 residues. The CDR3: CASSLGQNYGYTF. The CDR3, as DNA: TGTGCCAGCAGCTTGGGACAGAACTATGGCTACACCTTC.

This rearrangement joins TRBV27 to TRBJ2-7; maybe TRBD2 (6 bases). The V gene lost 9 bases and the J gene lost 2 bases, with 11 bases spanning the gap. CDR3 length: 12 amino acids. CDR1 is MNHEY, CDR2 SMNVEV, per germline (reference sequence). CDR3 bases: TGTGCCAGTAGGGACTCCACCTACGAGCAGTACTTC. Translating gives CASRDSTYEQYF.

The V call is TRBV27, the J call TRBJ2-1; D remains unclear. Trimming stripped 3 bases from V and 5 bases from J, with 11 bases between. The CDR3 extends over 14 amino acids. Germline assignment: CDR1 MNHEY and CDR2 SMNVEV (reference sequence). The DNA of the CDR3 is TGTGCCAGCAGTTTTGGTTCAATGCACAATGAGCAGTTCTTC. This codes for CASSFGSMHNEQFF.

This chain joins TRBV15 and TRBJ2-1; tentative D call: TRBD1 (6 bases). CDR3 length equals 14 residues. CDR1 is LNHNV and CDR2 is YYDKDF in the germline V gene (reference sequence). Trimming stripped 6 bases from V and 1 base from J, with 10 bases between. This chain's CDR3 is CATRDGTSYNEQFF. As DNA, the CDR3 is TGTGCCACCAGAGATGGGACATCCTACAATGAGCAGTTCTTC.

The genes are TRBV9 and TRBJ2-7; TRBD1 aligns across 7 bases. The CDR3 totals 14 residues. Unmatched junction bases numbered 2, after V lost 0 bases and J lost 2 bases. The V gene's germline CDR1 is SGDLS and CDR2 YYNGEE. CDR3 region: CASSVAGQAYEQYF. DNA of the CDR3: TGTGCCAGCAGCGTAGCTGGACAGGCCTACGAGCAGTACTTC.

The chain combines TRBV2 with TRBJ2-2; D remains ambiguous. The germline gives CDR1 SNHLY, CDR2 FYNNEI. V lost 5 bases and J 6 bases, leaving 10 bases between the germline ends. The length of the CDR3 is 13 residues. CDR3 amino acids: CASSKKEAGELFF. CDR3 in DNA: TGTGCCAGCAGTAAGAAAGAGGCCGGGGAGCTGTTTTTT.

V is TRBV11-2 and J is TRBJ1-1; D is ambiguous. The CDR3 length is 14 residues. Germline lookup yields CDR1 SGHAT and CDR2 FQNNGV. Trimming pared 2 bases from V and 8 bases from J, leaving 15 bases between. Here the CDR3 reads CASSLLSGNQEAFF. The CDR3 DNA is TGTGCCAGCAGCTTACTGTCAGGAAATCAGGAAGCTTTCTTT.

The chain carries TRBV3-1 (or the pseudogene TRBV3-2) and TRBJ2-2, with D tentatively TRBD2 (6 bases). The germline V and J ends were trimmed by 1 base and 2 bases, with 11 bases remaining between them. Germline V lookup: CDR1 LGHDT, CDR2 YNNKEL (reference sequence). This CDR3 is 16 amino acids long. CDR3 amino acids: CASSQGRGENTGELFF. The CDR3 DNA is TGTGCCAGCAGCCAAGGTCGCGGGGAAAACACCGGGGAGCTGTTTTTT.

V and J are TRBV7-9 and TRBJ1-4, with a possible D match to TRBD1 (5 bases). This CDR3 has 14 residues. Per the germline V gene, CDR1 is SEHNR and CDR2 is FQNEAQ (reference sequence). V was pared by 5 bases and J by 1 base, with 8 bases between. In DNA form, the CDR3 reads TGTGCCAGCAGCCCGGGACTAACTAATGAAAAACTGTTTTTT. It translates to CASSPGLTNEKLFF.

The chain carries TRBV12-3 or TRBV12-4 and TRBJ2-2; weak D call: TRBD2 (5 bases). The CDR3 is made up of 13 amino acids. V lost 7 bases, J lost 5 bases, and 11 bases lay in between. CDR3 in DNA: TGTGCCAGCAAGGGCTCGGGAACCGGGGAGCTGTTTTTT. This encodes CASKGSGTGELFF.

V and J are TRBV19 and TRBJ1-4; no reliable D call. V dropped 3 bases and J dropped 7 bases, with 9 bases sitting between them. The CDR3 extends over 13 amino acids. CDR1 and CDR2 (germline): LNHDA, SQIVND (reference sequence). CDR3 amino acids: CASSISGFEKLFF. DNA for the CDR3: TGTGCCAGTAGTATTTCCGGGTTTGAAAAACTGTTTTTT. Using reference TRBV19 and TRBJ1-4 for the parts outside the CDR3, the full variable domain is DGGITQSPKYLFRKEGQNVTLSCEQNLNHDAMYWYRQDPGQGLRLIYYSQIVNDFQKGDIAEGYSVSREKKESFPLTVTSAQKNPTAFYLCASSISGFEKLFFGSGTQLSVL.

The gene calls are TRBV27 and TRBJ2-1; 12 bases agree with TRBD2. CDR1 MNHEY and CDR2 SMNVEV come from the germline V gene (reference sequence). The CDR3 extends over 16 amino acids. V trimming: 3 bases; J trimming: 7 bases; junction bases outside the gene matches: 7. CDR3: CASSLTSGSVGNEQFF. As DNA, the CDR3 is TGTGCCAGCAGTTTGACTAGCGGGAGTGTCGGGAATGAGCAGTTCTTC.

J is TRBJ2-1 and V is TRBV11-1; 10 bases line up with TRBD2. J lost 4 bases, V lost 2 bases, and 5 bases had no gene match. The CDR3 is 16 amino acids. The germline V gene has CDR1 SGHAT and CDR2 FQDESV (reference sequence). As DNA, the CDR3 is TGTGCCAGCAGCTTAACCGGGACTAGCGAATACAATGAGCAGTTCTTC. It is translated as CASSLTGTSEYNEQFF.